This TCR beta chain came from a study of blood T cell repertoires in COVID-19. Study overall: T cells, B-cell-depleted T cells, or PBMCs supplied cDNA or gDNA.

The CDR3 is made up of 13 amino acids. With 10 bases removed from V and 3 bases from J, the gap between germline ends came to 15 bases. Germline V lookup: CDR1 LNHDA, CDR2 SQIVND (reference sequence). In the source study's methods: Estimates of nucleated cell counts were drawn from the amplification of reference gene primers. Method: immunoSEQ multiplex PCR; TCRdb's copy keeps in-frame clones and lacks some. Clone size and the V and J calls come from that table; the DNA yielded D and trimming. The repertoire holds 200,000 or so clones, with 70% to 90% as singletons. Sequencing was carried out using peripheral blood. V usage is TRBV19 and J usage is TRBJ1-2; D gene ambiguous. The receptor comes from an elderly man with acute or convalescent COVID-19. The CDR3 DNA sequence: TGTGCCACCCTAATGCCGGGTTACTATGGCTACACCTTC. Its translation: CATLMPGYYGYTF.